This passage covers 31 T cell receptor beta chains from one sample sequenced in a study of T cell responses to AZD1222 COVID-19 vaccine. Assay used: immunoSEQ multiplex PCR; TCRdb lists only in-frame clones, some missing. The sample shows more than 95,000 clones, approximately 88% of them seen only once. Sequencing used peripheral blood, obtained on day 0 of AZD1222 vaccination. All receptors come from an adult in good health.

The chain recombines TRBV7-2 with TRBJ1-5; no definite D call. Germline CDR1 SGHTA, CDR2 FQGNSA. The V end was cut by 5 bases, the J end by 5 bases, with 13 bases between. CDR3 length: 14 residues. The CDR3 region has the DNA TGTGCCAGCAGCCCTACCGACTGGGATCAGCCCCAGCATTTT. Residues: CASSPTDWDQPQHF.

The chain has TRBV28 and TRBJ2-7; possible D gene TRBD2, 6 bases. The CDR3 sequence is 14 residues long. V lost 4 bases and J 0 bases, leaving 10 bases between the germline ends. Germline V gives CDR1 MDHEN, CDR2 SYDVKM. The CDR3, as DNA: TGTGCCAGCAGTTGGGGGGTTCGCTCCTACGAGCAGTACTTC. Protein sequence: CASSWGVRSYEQYF.

The chain employs TRBV9 and TRBJ2-1; 11 bases line up with TRBD2. CDR1 SGDLS and CDR2 YYNGEE come from the germline V gene. The V segment lost 5 bases and the J segment 6 bases; nucleotides outside the gene matches: 4. The CDR3 has 14 residues. CDR3 coding DNA: TGTGCCAGCAGTTCTAGCGGGAGGACCAATGAGCAGTTCTTC. Translating it yields CASSSSGRTNEQFF.

This chain connects TRBV19 to TRBJ2-6; weak D call: TRBD1 (5 bases). Trimming pared 5 bases from V and 0 bases from J, leaving 20 bases between. CDR3 length equals 19 residues. Germline loops: CDR1 LNHDA, CDR2 SQIVND (reference sequence). CDR3 bases: TGTGCCAGTAGTCCCAAGCGCCCAAAGGGGTCCTCTGGGGCCAACGTCCTGACTTTC. Its translation: CASSPKRPKGSSGANVLTF.

The gene calls are TRBV28 and TRBJ1-5, with TRBD1 matching over 8 bases. V shed 4 bases, J shed 0 bases, and the junction held 11 bases outside the gene matches. Germline assignment: CDR1 MDHEN and CDR2 SYDVKM. The CDR3 is 18 amino acids. The CDR3 region has the DNA TGTGCCAGCAGTTCGGGACAGGCCCTTCTCTATAGCAATCAGCCCCAGCATTTT. Amino acids: CASSSGQALLYSNQPQHF.

The chain carries TRBV28 and TRBJ2-7; 7 bases fit TRBD2. J was trimmed by 0 bases and V by 2 bases; bases with no gene match: 7. Germline V CDR1 and CDR2: MDHEN, SYDVKM. The CDR3 length is 16 residues. CDR3 nucleotides: TGTGCCAGCAGTTTACCTTCGGGGGACTACTCCTACGAGCAGTACTTC. Translation: CASSLPSGDYSYEQYF.

The chain is built from TRBV5-4 and TRBJ1-2; 8 bases line up with TRBD1. Germline assignment: CDR1 SGHNT and CDR2 YYREEE (reference sequence). The CDR3 sequence is 16 residues long. J lost 4 bases, V lost 3 bases, and 11 bases had no gene match. CDR3 sequence (DNA): TGTGCCAGCAGCTCCGGACAGGGTAAGGTCATCTATGGCTACACCTTC. It yields the protein CASSSGQGKVIYGYTF.

V and J are TRBV19 and TRBJ1-4; D uncertain. Per the germline V gene, CDR1 is LNHDA and CDR2 is SQIVND (reference sequence). The CDR3 has 13 amino acids. V lost 3 bases and J lost 4, with 6 bases in between. The DNA of the CDR3 is TGTGCCAGTAGTATGAGTTATAATGAAAAACTGTTTTTT. Translated: CASSMSYNEKLFF.

Here the CDR3 DNA reads TGCGCCAGCAGCCCACAGTCCGGAATGGGGGGACAACCTACGAGACTGTTTTTT. It encodes CASSPQSGMGGQPTRLFF. The chain is built from TRBV5-1 and TRBJ1-4, with a possible D match to TRBD1 (6 bases). In germline, CDR1 is SGHRS, CDR2 YFSETQ. The length of the CDR3 is 18 residues. Trimming shortened V by 4 bases and J by 13 bases, and 32 bases separated the two germline ends. Full variable domain (rest looked up from reference TRBV5-1 and TRBJ1-4): KAGVTQTPRYLIKTRGQQVTLSCSPISGHRSVSWYQQTPGQGLQFLFEYFSETQRNKGNFPGRFSGRQFSNSRSEMNVSTLELGDSALYLCASSPQSGMGGQPTRLFFGSGTQLSVL.

The rearrangement uses TRBV5-1 and TRBJ2-5, with TRBD2 matching 10 bases. The germline gives CDR1 SGHRS, CDR2 YFSETQ. The CDR3 runs to 17 residues. The trim removed 0 bases at V and 5 bases at J, leaving 10 bases unmatched. CDR3 sequence: CASSLARAGGCGETQYF. The CDR3 bases are TGCGCCAGCAGCTTGGCGCGAGCGGGGGGGTGCGGGGAGACCCAGTACTTC.

A few counts support this clone. The chain carries TRBV5-1 and TRBJ2-3; TRBD2 matches at 8 bases. The CDR3 has 16 amino acids. V lost 6 bases to trimming and J lost 1 base; unmatched junction nucleotides: 10. The germline V gene has CDR1 SGHRS and CDR2 YFSETQ. The CDR3 DNA sequence: TGCGCCAGCAACTTTTTTGAGACTAGCGGCACAGATACGCAGTATTTT. This translates into CASNFFETSGTDTQYF.

This chain links TRBV6-1 with TRBJ2-2; 9 bases align to TRBD1. The germline V gene has CDR1 MNHNS and CDR2 SASEGT. This CDR3 contains 19 residues. V was pared by 0 bases and J by 4 bases, with 12 bases of the junction left unmatched. The CDR3 loop is CASSEALYRDRVLTGELFF. CDR3 DNA: TGTGCCAGCAGTGAAGCCTTGTATAGGGACAGGGTGCTCACCGGGGAGCTGTTTTTT.

The rearrangement joins TRBV5-1 to TRBJ2-7; D might be TRBD2 (6 bases). The CDR3 is 15 amino acids. Germline CDR1 is SGHRS and CDR2 is YFSETQ. V dropped 4 bases and J dropped 3 bases, with 17 bases sitting between them. The CDR3 DNA follows: TGCGCCAGCAGCGCTCCGGACTACAAAAACTACGAGCAGTACTTC. Its protein product is CASSAPDYKNYEQYF.

The rearrangement links TRBV6-6 to TRBJ1-5; D possibly corresponds to TRBD1 (6 bases). V lost 6 bases to trimming and J lost 4 bases, with 13 bases between them. CDR1 MNHNY and CDR2 SVGAGI come from the germline V gene (reference sequence). The CDR3 has 14 amino acids. The CDR3 region is CASSLDRTNQPQHF. For the CDR3, the DNA is TGTGCCAGCAGCCTCGACAGGACTAATCAGCCCCAGCATTTT.

The chain joins TRBV28 to TRBJ1-1, with D possibly matching TRBD1 (5 bases). V lost 1 base and J lost 0, with 21 bases in between. CDR3 size: 19 residues. From germline, CDR1 is MDHEN and CDR2 SYDVKM. The CDR3 DNA reads as TGTGCCAGCAGTTTATCGGGGCCCGGATGGGGAGTCATGAACACTGAAGCTTTCTTT. As protein: CASSLSGPGWGVMNTEAFF.

The chain is built from TRBV30 and TRBJ2-6; D remains unclear. Germline V gene sequence: CDR1 GTSNPN, CDR2 SVGIG (reference sequence). V lost 6 bases, J lost 1 base, and 7 bases lay in between. This CDR3 contains 13 residues. CDR3 DNA sequence: TGTGCCTGTCGGGCTTCTGGGGCCAACGTCCTGACTTTC. Protein product: CACRASGANVLTF.

The genes are TRBV6-4 and TRBJ2-1; D might be TRBD1 (7 bases). Germline V gives CDR1 MRHNA, CDR2 SNTAGT. The length of the CDR3 is 15 residues. Trimming pared 4 bases from V and 5 bases from J, leaving 15 bases between. CDR3 DNA sequence: TGTGCCAGCAGTGCGGTGCAGGGGGGAAACAATGAGCAGTTCTTC. This encodes CASSAVQGGNNEQFF.

The rearrangement joins TRBV12-3 or TRBV12-4 to TRBJ2-7, with 7 bases aligning to TRBD1. The CDR3 sequence is 12 residues long. Losses at the gene ends were 5 bases for V and 3 bases for J; bases not matched to a gene: 1. CDR3 in amino acids: CASSTGVYEQYF. DNA of the CDR3: TGTGCCAGCAGTACAGGGGTCTACGAGCAGTACTTC.

The chain carries TRBV4-1 and TRBJ1-2; no clear D. CDR3 length: 15 amino acids. The germline V gene encodes CDR1 MGHRA and CDR2 YSYEKL. Trimming cost V 2 bases and J 3 bases, with 13 bases left between them. The CDR3: CASSQRVGFDYGYTF. The CDR3 DNA reads TGCGCCAGCAGCCAAAGGGTGGGTTTCGACTATGGCTACACCTTC.

The chain employs TRBV28 and TRBJ2-7; 9 bases fit TRBD1. Germline loops: CDR1 MDHEN, CDR2 SYDVKM. The junction had 8 bases not matched to a gene; V was cut back by 7 bases and J by 1 base. The CDR3 extends over 15 amino acids. The CDR3 here is CASTFPGQGSYEQYF. The CDR3 region has the DNA TGTGCCAGCACCTTCCCGGGACAGGGATCCTACGAGCAGTACTTC.

This chain uses TRBV5-1 with TRBJ2-7; D ambiguous. Trimming shortened V by 0 bases and J by 0 bases, and 7 bases separated the two germline ends. Germline-derived CDR1 and CDR2 are SGHRS and YFSETQ. This CDR3 comprises 14 residues. The CDR3 DNA follows: TGCGCCAGCAGCTTGGATAGGCCCTCCTACGAGCAGTACTTC. Translated: CASSLDRPSYEQYF.

The genes are TRBV7-2 and TRBJ2-3; 10 bases map to TRBD2. The CDR3 covers 15 residues. The junction had 6 bases not matched to a gene; V was cut back by 5 bases and J by 4 bases. Per the germline V gene, CDR1 is SGHTA and CDR2 is FQGNSA. CDR3 sequence (DNA): TGTGCCAGCAGCCCCCAGCGGGGGGGCCCAGATACGCAGTATTTT. It is translated as CASSPQRGGPDTQYF.

The V call is TRBV4-2, the J call TRBJ2-7; D is tentatively TRBD1 or TRBD2 (5 bases each). Germline V CDR1 and CDR2: LGHNA, YNFKEQ. Trimming removed 4 bases at V and 2 bases at J, with 18 bases between. The CDR3 runs 16 residues. CDR3 nucleotides: TGTGCCAGCAGCCCTGGAGGAACCGGGGCCGCCTACGAGCAGTACTTC. Its protein is CASSPGGTGAAYEQYF.

The chain carries TRBV11-2 and TRBJ1-1; D is unclear. In germline, CDR1 is SGHAT, CDR2 FQNNGV. The CDR3 covers 13 residues. V was clipped by 2 bases and J by 2 bases, with 6 bases between them. The CDR3 sequence: CASSLSPNTEAFF. In DNA form, the CDR3 reads TGTGCCAGCAGCTTATCTCCCAACACTGAAGCTTTCTTT. The whole variable domain, filled in from reference TRBV11-2 and TRBJ1-1, reads EAGVAQSPRYKIIEKRQSVAFWCNPISGHATLYWYQQILGQGPKLLIQFQNNGVVDDSQLPKDRFSAERLKGVDSTLKIQPAKLEDSAVYLCASSLSPNTEAFFGQGTRLTVV.

This clone is medium-sized in the sample. The chain carries TRBV5-6 and TRBJ1-1, with D uncertain. Deletions cut 3 bases from V and 0 bases from J, with 18 bases between. The CDR3 has 17 residues. Germline V gene sequence: CDR1 SGHDT, CDR2 YYEEEE. The CDR3 DNA follows: TGTGCCAGCAGCTCGAAGGGATGGGTCCTAGTGAACACTGAAGCTTTCTTT. It is translated as CASSSKGWVLVNTEAFF.

V usage is TRBV10-1 and J usage is TRBJ1-1; D is unclear. The CDR3 contains 15 residues. The germline gives CDR1 WNHNN, CDR2 SYGVQD (reference sequence). Trimming removed 0 bases at V and 1 base at J, with 9 bases between. CDR3 residues: CASSESNIRNTEAFF. The CDR3 coding sequence is TGCGCCAGCAGTGAGTCTAATATTCGGAACACTGAAGCTTTCTTT.

The chain carries TRBV29-1 and TRBJ1-1; 9 nucleotides match TRBD1. CDR1 is SQVTM, CDR2 ANQGSEA, per germline. This CDR3 is 13 amino acids long. With V trimmed by 7 bases and J by 6 bases, 9 bases remained unmatched. The CDR3 reads CSGKQGAASEAFF. In DNA, the CDR3 is TGCAGCGGCAAACAGGGGGCGGCTTCTGAAGCTTTCTTT. The entire variable domain, with the rest obtained from reference TRBV29-1 and TRBJ1-1, is as follows: SAVISQKPSRDICQRGTSLTIQCQVDSQVTMMFWYRQQPGQSLTLIATANQGSEATYESGFVIDKFPISRPNLTFSTLTVSNMSPEDSSIYLCSGKQGAASEAFFGQGTRLTVV.

This chain joins TRBV27 and TRBJ1-4; TRBD1 aligns across 7 bases. The CDR3 contains 15 residues. Germline V CDR1 and CDR2: MNHEY, SMNVEV (reference sequence). V trimming: 8 bases; J trimming: 0 bases; junction bases outside the gene matches: 6. CDR3 sequence (DNA): TGTGCCAGCGGGACAGTTTTAGCAACTAATGAAAAACTGTTTTTT. Amino acid sequence: CASGTVLATNEKLFF. Filled out from reference TRBV27 and TRBJ1-4, the complete variable domain reads EAQVTQNPRYLITVTGKKLTVTCSQNMNHEYMSWYRQDPGLGLRQIYYSMNVEVTDKGDVPEGYKVSRKEKRNFPLILESPSPNQTSLYFCASGTVLATNEKLFFGSGTQLSVL.

The rearrangement joins TRBV3-1 (or the pseudogene TRBV3-2) to TRBJ2-3; D remains ambiguous. The CDR3 contains 12 residues. Trimming stripped 6 bases from V and 6 bases from J, with 10 bases between. Germline V gives CDR1 LGHDT, CDR2 YNNKEL (reference sequence). In DNA form, the CDR3 reads TGTGCCAGCAGACGCTCGACGGATACGCAGTATTTT. This encodes CASRRSTDTQYF.

The genes are TRBV25-1 and TRBJ2-7, with TRBD1 as a possible D gene (6 bases). V shed 3 bases and J shed 4 bases, with 13 bases lying between them. Germline assignment: CDR1 MGHDK and CDR2 SYGVNS. This CDR3 has 14 amino acids. The CDR3 coding sequence is TGTGCCAGCAGTGACACCGGGACAAGGTACGAGCAGTACTTC. Protein sequence: CASSDTGTRYEQYF.

The chain joins TRBV24-1 to TRBJ2-3; TRBD1 agrees at 7 bases. V lost 4 bases to trimming and J lost 6 bases; unmatched junction nucleotides: 12. The CDR3 extends over 16 amino acids. Germline V lookup: CDR1 KGHDR, CDR2 SFDVKD. For the CDR3, the DNA is TGTGCCACCAGTGACCTGGACAGGAGAATGAAGGATACGCAGTATTTT. This codes for CATSDLDRRMKDTQYF.